These 25 T cell receptor beta chains were all obtained from the same sample, sequenced in a study of early T cells in non-severe SARS-CoV-2 infection. TCRdb reprocessed the 5' RACE reads with MiXCR, giving one entry per CDR3 protein. The table has some 96,000 distinct CDR3 sequences, less than 15% seen once. The material sequenced was whole blood. These receptors all come from an adult who was a healthcare worker with PCR-confirmed SARS-CoV-2 infection or an uninfected control (not recorded which).

This clonotype was counted many times. This chain links TRBV20-1 with TRBJ1-5; D might be TRBD1 (5 bases). Germline CDR1 reads DFQATT; CDR2 reads SNEGSKA (reference sequence). This CDR3 contains 15 residues. The V gene lost 6 bases and the J gene lost 1 base, with 16 bases spanning the gap. Written as DNA, the CDR3 is TGCAGTGCCATAGACAGCCTCCTAAGCAATCAGCCCCAGCATTTT. Its protein is CSAIDSLLSNQPQHF.

This clonotype was observed many times. The V and J genes are TRBV5-1 and TRBJ1-6; weak D call: TRBD1 (6 bases). Germline loops: CDR1 SGHRS, CDR2 YFSETQ. The CDR3 covers 16 residues. The ends were cut back, 6 bases at V and 2 bases at J, with 15 bases in the middle. The CDR3 region has the DNA TGCGCCAGCACCCCGAAGGGGGACACCTATAATTCACCCCTCCACTTT. As protein: CASTPKGDTYNSPLHF.

This clonotype turned up a few times. This sequence joins TRBV27 and TRBJ2-1; 11 bases are shared with TRBD2. This CDR3 has 16 residues. The germline CDR1 and CDR2 sequences are MNHEY and SMNVEV (reference sequence). V was clipped by 5 bases and J by 0 bases; unmatched bases: 3. The CDR3 DNA sequence: TGTGCCAGCAGTCCCGGACTAGCGGGCTCCTACAATGAGCAGTTCTTC. Encoded protein: CASSPGLAGSYNEQFF.

This clonotype was counted at least ten times. The chain recombines TRBV7-2 with TRBJ2-1, with 10 bases fitting TRBD2. CDR1 and CDR2 (germline): SGHTA, FQGNSA. There are 15 residues in the CDR3. J gave up 7 bases and V 8 bases, and 11 bases lay outside the gene matches. The DNA for the CDR3 is TGTGCCAGCGGACATAGCGGGGGGAGGGCGAATGAGCAGTTCTTC. Amino acids: CASGHSGGRANEQFF.

The sample holds many counts of this clonotype. The V call is TRBV19, the J call TRBJ1-5, with D possibly being TRBD1 (5 bases). Per germline, CDR1 LNHDA and CDR2 SQIVND (reference sequence). The V end was cut by 3 bases, the J end by 2 bases, with 11 bases between. The CDR3 is made up of 15 amino acids. The CDR3 DNA sequence: TGTGCCAGTAGTATCACCGGGACGGGCAATCAGCCCCAGCATTTT. Its translation is CASSITGTGNQPQHF.

The chain joins TRBV6-6 to TRBJ1-1; D is perhaps TRBD1 (5 bases). This CDR3 region has 13 residues. The V end was cut by 2 bases, the J end by 5 bases, with 9 bases between. Germline assignment: CDR1 MNHNY and CDR2 SVGAGI (reference sequence). The CDR3 region is CASSYPQGTEAFF. The CDR3 region has the DNA TGTGCCAGCAGTTACCCCCAGGGAACTGAAGCTTTCTTT.

At least ten counts were recorded for this clonotype. The chain employs TRBV11-2 and TRBJ2-1, with a possible D match to TRBD1 (6 bases). The germline V and J ends were trimmed by 1 base and 10 bases, with 17 bases remaining between them. Germline values: CDR1 SGHAT, CDR2 FQNNGV. The CDR3 is 15 residues long. The CDR3 DNA follows: TGTGCCAGCAGCTTAGGGACAGAGCGCTATGGCGAGCAGTTCTTC. It specifies CASSLGTERYGEQFF.

The table lists this clonotype with a few counts. The gene calls are TRBV4-2 and TRBJ2-7, with D tentatively TRBD1 or TRBD2 (6 bases each). The CDR3 has 17 amino acids. V lost 3 bases to trimming and J lost 4 bases, with 22 bases between them. The germline V gene encodes CDR1 LGHNA and CDR2 YNFKEQ. CDR3 loop: CASSQNNLEGDFYEQYF. DNA of the CDR3: TGTGCCAGCAGCCAGAACAACCTAGAGGGGGACTTTTACGAGCAGTACTTC.

V and J are TRBV29-1 and TRBJ2-7, with 9 positions matching TRBD1. The CDR3 runs to 16 residues. Germline lookup yields CDR1 SQVTM and CDR2 ANQGSEA. The V segment lost 7 bases and the J segment 0 bases; nucleotides outside the gene matches: 13. CDR3: CSAVDVDRGFSYEQYF. CDR3 DNA: TGCAGCGCCGTTGACGTGGACAGGGGATTCTCCTACGAGCAGTACTTC.

This clonotype was observed at least ten times. The chain is built from TRBV5-1 and TRBJ2-5; TRBD1 is a possible D gene (5 bases). Germline V CDR1 and CDR2: SGHRS, YFSETQ. V lost 4 bases, J lost 5 bases, and 12 bases lay in between. The CDR3 has 13 residues. Here the CDR3 DNA reads TGCGCCAGCAGCCCGAGACAGTTGGAGACCCAGTACTTC. Translation: CASSPRQLETQYF.

Comment on this clonotype: This is likely a read error, given that the CDR3 carries no conserved phenylalanine or tryptophan at its end. J is TRBJ1-2 and V is TRBV6-6; no firm D call. The CDR3 sequence is 13 residues long. Trimming took 7 bases from V and 0 from J, leaving 9 bases between them. Per the germline V gene, CDR1 is MNHNY and CDR2 is SVGAGI (reference sequence). The CDR3 DNA reads as TGTGCCAGCACCCCCGGAGCTAACTATGGCTACACCTCC. This codes for CASTPGANYGYTS.

This clonotype was seen ten or more times. The chain carries TRBV7-2 and TRBJ2-1, with 8 bases fitting TRBD2. CDR3 length equals 14 residues. Germline V lookup: CDR1 SGHTA, CDR2 FQGNSA. V lost 8 bases, J lost 2 bases, and 5 bases stayed unmatched. CDR3 nucleotides: TGTGCCAGCGCTGACGGGGGGGCCTACAATGAGCAGTTCTTC. It is translated as CASADGGAYNEQFF.

At least ten counts were recorded for this clonotype. The rearrangement joins TRBV18 to TRBJ2-5; the D gene is possibly TRBD1 (6 bases). The CDR3 loop spans 14 amino acids. CDR1 is KGHSH and CDR2 is LQKENI in the germline V gene. Deletions cut 6 bases from V and 3 bases from J, with 14 bases between. The CDR3 coding sequence is TGTGCCAGCTCCGTAGTGACAGGAGAAGAGACCCAGTACTTC. Translating it yields CASSVVTGEETQYF.

The rearrangement uses TRBV28 and TRBJ2-3, with D maybe TRBD1 (7 bases). The V end lost 7 bases, the J end lost 1 base, and 18 bases lay between the germline ends. The CDR3 spans 16 residues. Germline-derived CDR1 and CDR2 are MDHEN and SYDVKM. In DNA, the CDR3 is TGTGCCAGCACCCAGGGGGGCTGGTCCCGCACAGATACGCAGTATTTT. This sequence encodes CASTQGGWSRTDTQYF.

This clonotype was seen a few times. The chain couples TRBV10-3 to TRBJ1-6; TRBD1 matches at 7 bases. CDR1 and CDR2 (germline): ENHRY, SYGVKD. V shed 6 bases and J 8 bases; nucleotides not matched to a gene: 10. The CDR3 is 15 residues long. The CDR3 nucleotides read TGTGCCATCAGGGGCTTGACAGGGAGTGATTCACCCCTCCACTTT. The encoded protein is CAIRGLTGSDSPLHF.

The CDR3 loop reads CASSVTGEKLFF. CDR3 DNA: TGTGCCAGCAGCGTGACAGGTGAAAAACTGTTTTTT. The rearrangement uses TRBV28 and TRBJ1-4, with D perhaps TRBD1 (6 bases). CDR3 size: 12 residues. Looked up from germline, CDR1 is MDHEN and CDR2 is SYDVKM. V lost 6 bases to trimming and J lost 7 bases, with 9 bases between them.

This clonotype occurred a few times. This chain joins TRBV11-1 and TRBJ1-1, with 7 bases lining up with TRBD1. V was pared by 2 bases and J by 8 bases, with 2 bases of the junction left unmatched. The CDR3 runs to 12 residues. Germline CDR1 and CDR2: SGHAT and FQDESV (reference sequence). The CDR3 sequence: CASSLRTGEAFF. The CDR3, as DNA: TGTGCCAGCAGCTTAAGGACAGGCGAAGCTTTCTTT.

This clonotype was observed many times. V is TRBV4-3 and J is TRBJ2-3, with no clear D. The CDR3 runs to 12 residues. V was clipped by 3 bases and J by 6 bases, with 7 bases between them. CDR1 is LGHNA and CDR2 is YSLEER in the germline V gene. This chain's CDR3 is CASSHTADTQYF. CDR3 coding DNA: TGCGCCAGCAGCCACACCGCTGATACGCAGTATTTT.

A single count supports this clonotype. The chain recombines TRBV12-3 or TRBV12-4 with TRBJ1-4; D is unclear. This CDR3 spans 20 amino acids. V lost 3 bases and J lost 2, with 25 bases in between. The CDR3 DNA is TGTGCCAGCAGTTTGCCGAGGACTACTTCCGCTCTGTGGACTAATGAAAAACTGTTTTTT. Its protein product is CASSLPRTTSALWTNEKLFF.

This clonotype has a handful of counts. V is TRBV7-7 and J is TRBJ2-1, with TRBD2 matching 10 bases. The germline V gene has CDR1 SSHAT and CDR2 FNYEAQ (reference sequence). The CDR3 contains 15 residues. V dropped 5 bases and J dropped 9; count of bases not matched to a gene: 10. The CDR3 loop reads CASSPAGTSAGEQFF. The CDR3 nucleotides are TGTGCCAGCAGCCCGGCCGGGACTAGCGCCGGTGAGCAGTTCTTC.

This clonotype has at least ten counts. V is TRBV10-3 and J is TRBJ2-1; 8 bases agree with TRBD2. Germline V lookup: CDR1 ENHRY, CDR2 SYGVKD. The J segment lost 5 bases and the V segment lost 7 bases, leaving 7 bases of the junction unmatched. CDR3 length: 14 residues. CDR3 amino acids: CAIKAGGRNNEQFF. DNA of the CDR3: TGTGCCATCAAGGCGGGAGGAAGGAACAATGAGCAGTTCTTC.

This clonotype was counted many times. This chain connects TRBV2 to TRBJ1-5, with D unclear. Deletions cut 6 bases from V and 3 bases from J, with 12 bases between. CDR3 length: 14 amino acids. Germline values: CDR1 SNHLY, CDR2 FYNNEI. For the CDR3, the DNA is TGTGCCAGCAGGGGATTTAGCCCCAATCAGCCCCAGCATTTT. It is translated as CASRGFSPNQPQHF.

The chain employs TRBV6-2 or TRBV6-3 and TRBJ2-2; 9 bases agree with TRBD1. This CDR3 contains 15 residues. CDR1 MNHEY and CDR2 SVGEGT come from the germline V gene. With 6 bases clipped from V and 0 bases from J, the junction kept 2 bases outside the gene matches. The CDR3, as DNA: TGTGCCAGCAGACGGACAGGGGCGAACACCGGGGAGCTGTTTTTT. This codes for CASRRTGANTGELFF.

This clonotype was seen ten or more times. The genes are TRBV3-1 and TRBJ1-1; D is undetermined. Germline V lookup: CDR1 LGHDT, CDR2 YNNKEL (reference sequence). This CDR3 contains 13 residues. Trimming took 8 bases from V and 4 from J, leaving 14 bases between them. The CDR3 bases are TGTGCCAGCGCCGATAAGGGAAGCACTGAAGCTTTCTTT. Its translation is CASADKGSTEAFF.

The CDR3 sequence is CASSADSPEQYF. Written as DNA, the CDR3 is TGTGCCAGCAGTGCGGACAGTCCGGAGCAGTACTTC. The gene calls are TRBV2 and TRBJ2-7; D is possibly TRBD1 (6 bases). Trimming removed 4 bases at V and 7 bases at J, with 11 bases between. The CDR3 totals 12 residues. Germline V CDR1 and CDR2: SNHLY, FYNNEI.